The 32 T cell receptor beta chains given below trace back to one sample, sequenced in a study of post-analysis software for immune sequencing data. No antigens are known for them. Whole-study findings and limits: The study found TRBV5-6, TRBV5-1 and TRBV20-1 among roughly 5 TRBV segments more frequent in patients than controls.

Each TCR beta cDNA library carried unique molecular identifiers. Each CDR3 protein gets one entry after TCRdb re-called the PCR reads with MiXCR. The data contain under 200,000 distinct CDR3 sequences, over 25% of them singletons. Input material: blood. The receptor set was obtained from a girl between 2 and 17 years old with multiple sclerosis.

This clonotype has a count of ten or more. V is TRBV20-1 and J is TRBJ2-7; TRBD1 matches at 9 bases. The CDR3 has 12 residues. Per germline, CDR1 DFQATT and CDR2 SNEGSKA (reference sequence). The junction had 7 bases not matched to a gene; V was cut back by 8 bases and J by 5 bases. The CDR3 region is CSSNRGLNEQYF. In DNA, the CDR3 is TGCAGTTCGAACAGGGGGCTGAACGAGCAGTACTTC.

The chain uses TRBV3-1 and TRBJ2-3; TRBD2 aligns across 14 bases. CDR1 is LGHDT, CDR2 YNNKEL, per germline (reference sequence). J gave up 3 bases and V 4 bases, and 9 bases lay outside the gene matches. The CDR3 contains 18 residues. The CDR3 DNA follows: TGTGCCAGCAGCCGGAACGCGGGACTAGCGGGGGAAACAGATACGCAGTATTTT. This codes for CASSRNAGLAGETDTQYF.

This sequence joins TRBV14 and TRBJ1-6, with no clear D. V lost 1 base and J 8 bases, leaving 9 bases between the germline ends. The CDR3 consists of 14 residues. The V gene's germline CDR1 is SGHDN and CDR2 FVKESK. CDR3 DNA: TGTGCCAGCAGCCAAGGCGGGAGGTATTCACCCCTCCACTTT. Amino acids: CASSQGGRYSPLHF.

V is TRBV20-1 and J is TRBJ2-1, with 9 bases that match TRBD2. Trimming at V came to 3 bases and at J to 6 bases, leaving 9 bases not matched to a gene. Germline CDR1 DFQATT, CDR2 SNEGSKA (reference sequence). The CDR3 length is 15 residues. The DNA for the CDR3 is TGCAGTGCTAGCCCTCAGCGGGAGGCACTCAATGAGCAGTTCTTC. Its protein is CSASPQREALNEQFF.

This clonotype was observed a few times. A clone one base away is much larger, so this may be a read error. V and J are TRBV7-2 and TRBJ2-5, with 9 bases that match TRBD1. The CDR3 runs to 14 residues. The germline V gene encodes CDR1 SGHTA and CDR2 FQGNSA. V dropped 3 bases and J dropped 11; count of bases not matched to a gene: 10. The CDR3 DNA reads TGTGCCAGCAGCTTCGACAGGGGGATGAATGAGCAGTACTTC. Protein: CASSFDRGMNEQYF.

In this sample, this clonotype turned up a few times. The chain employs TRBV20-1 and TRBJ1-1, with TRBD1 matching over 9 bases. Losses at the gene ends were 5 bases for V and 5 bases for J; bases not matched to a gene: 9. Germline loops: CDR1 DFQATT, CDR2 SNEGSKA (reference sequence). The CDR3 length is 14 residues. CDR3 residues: CSAPQDRGWTEAFF. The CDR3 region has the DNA TGCAGTGCTCCCCAGGACAGGGGTTGGACTGAAGCTTTCTTT.

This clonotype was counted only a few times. The CDR3 spells CASSLPRGQGDNQPQHF. CDR3 DNA: TGTGCCAGCAGTTTACCCAGGGGACAGGGGGACAATCAGCCCCAGCATTTT. This chain uses TRBV12-3 or TRBV12-4 with TRBJ1-5; TRBD1 aligns across 11 bases. There are 17 residues in the CDR3. J lost 3 bases, V lost 2 bases, and 6 bases had no gene match.

The chain's CDR3 is CASSLRAGYTEAFF. As DNA, the CDR3 is TGTGCCAGCAGCTTGCGCGCAGGGTACACTGAAGCTTTCTTT. The rearrangement links TRBV5-6 to TRBJ1-1; D might be TRBD1 (5 bases). V was cut by 1 base and J by 3 bases, with 10 bases left in between. CDR1 is SGHDT and CDR2 is YYEEEE in the germline V gene. The CDR3 is 14 amino acids.

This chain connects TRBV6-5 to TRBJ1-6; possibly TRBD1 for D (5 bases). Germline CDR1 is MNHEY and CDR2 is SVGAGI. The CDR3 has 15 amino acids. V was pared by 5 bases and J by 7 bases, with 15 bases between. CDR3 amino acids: CASSRLGRENSPLHF. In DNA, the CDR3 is TGTGCCAGCAGTCGACTAGGCAGGGAAAATTCACCCCTCCACTTT.

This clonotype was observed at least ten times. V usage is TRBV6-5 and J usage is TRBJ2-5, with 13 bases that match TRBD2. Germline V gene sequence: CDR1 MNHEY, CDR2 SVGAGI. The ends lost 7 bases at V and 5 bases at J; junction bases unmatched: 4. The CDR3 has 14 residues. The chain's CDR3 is CASTGTSGTETQYF. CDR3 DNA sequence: TGTGCCAGCACAGGGACTAGCGGGACGGAGACCCAGTACTTC.

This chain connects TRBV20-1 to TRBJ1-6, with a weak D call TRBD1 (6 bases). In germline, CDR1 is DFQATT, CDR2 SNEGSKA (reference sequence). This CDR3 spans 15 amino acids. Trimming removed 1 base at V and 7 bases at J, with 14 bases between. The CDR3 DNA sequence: TGCAGTGCTAGAGGAGAACAGGGTATCAATTCACCCCTCCACTTT. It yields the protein CSARGEQGINSPLHF.

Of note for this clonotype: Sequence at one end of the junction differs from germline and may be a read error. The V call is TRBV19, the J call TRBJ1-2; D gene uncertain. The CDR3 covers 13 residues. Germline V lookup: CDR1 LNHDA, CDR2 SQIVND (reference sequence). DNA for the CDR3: TGTGCCAGTAGTATGATCCAGAAACATGGCTGCACCTTC. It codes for CASSMIQKHGCTF.

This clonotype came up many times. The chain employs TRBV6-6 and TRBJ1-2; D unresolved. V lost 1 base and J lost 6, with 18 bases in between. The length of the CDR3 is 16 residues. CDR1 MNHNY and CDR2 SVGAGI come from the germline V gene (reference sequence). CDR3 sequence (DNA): TGTGCCAGCAGTTACTATACCGACCGGGCCGGGAATGGCTACACCTTC. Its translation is CASSYYTDRAGNGYTF.

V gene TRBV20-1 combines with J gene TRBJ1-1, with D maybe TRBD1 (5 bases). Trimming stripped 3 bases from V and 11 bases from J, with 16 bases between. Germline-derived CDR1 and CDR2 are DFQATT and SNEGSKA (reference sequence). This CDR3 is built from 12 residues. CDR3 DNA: TGCAGTGCTAGTCGGGACGGACGGTACGCTTTCTTT. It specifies CSASRDGRYAFF.

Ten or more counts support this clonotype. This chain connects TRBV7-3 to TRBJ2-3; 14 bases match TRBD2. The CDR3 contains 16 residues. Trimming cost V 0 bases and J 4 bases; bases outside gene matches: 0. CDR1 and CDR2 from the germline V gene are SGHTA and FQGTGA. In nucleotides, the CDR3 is TGTGCCAGCAGCTTAACGACTAGCGGGGGGGCAGATACGCAGTATTTT. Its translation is CASSLTTSGGADTQYF.

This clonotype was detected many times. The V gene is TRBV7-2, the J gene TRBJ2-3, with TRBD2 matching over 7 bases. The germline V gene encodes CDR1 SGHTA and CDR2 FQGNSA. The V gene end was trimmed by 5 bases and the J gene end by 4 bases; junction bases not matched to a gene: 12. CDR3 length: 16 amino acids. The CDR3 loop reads CASSPSAGLAADTQYF. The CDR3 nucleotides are TGTGCCAGCAGCCCTTCCGCCGGGCTAGCGGCAGATACGCAGTATTTT.

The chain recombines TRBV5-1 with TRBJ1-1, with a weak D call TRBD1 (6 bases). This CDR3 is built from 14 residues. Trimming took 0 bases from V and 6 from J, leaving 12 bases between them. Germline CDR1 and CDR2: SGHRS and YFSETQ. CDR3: CASSLVSDSSEAFF. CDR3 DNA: TGCGCCAGCAGCTTGGTTTCGGACAGTTCTGAAGCTTTCTTT.

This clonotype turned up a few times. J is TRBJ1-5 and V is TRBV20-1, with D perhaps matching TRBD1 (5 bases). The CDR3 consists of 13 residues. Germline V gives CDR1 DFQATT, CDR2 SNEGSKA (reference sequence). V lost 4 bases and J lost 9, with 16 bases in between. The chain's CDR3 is CSATDKTWVPQHF. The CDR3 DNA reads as TGCAGTGCTACGGACAAGACTTGGGTGCCCCAGCATTTT.

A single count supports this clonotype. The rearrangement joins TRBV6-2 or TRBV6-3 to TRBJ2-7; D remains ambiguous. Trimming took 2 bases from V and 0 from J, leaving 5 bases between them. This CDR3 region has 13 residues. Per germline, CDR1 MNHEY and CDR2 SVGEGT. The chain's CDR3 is CASSYLSSYEQYF. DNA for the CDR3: TGTGCCAGCAGTTACCTGAGCTCCTACGAGCAGTACTTC.

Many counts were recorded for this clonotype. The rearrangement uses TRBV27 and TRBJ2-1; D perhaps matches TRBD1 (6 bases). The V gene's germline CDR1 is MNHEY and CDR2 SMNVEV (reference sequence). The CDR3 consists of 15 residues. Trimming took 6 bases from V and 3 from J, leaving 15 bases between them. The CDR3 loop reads CASSAGQFFYNEQFF. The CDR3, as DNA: TGTGCCAGCAGCGCAGGACAGTTCTTCTACAATGAGCAGTTCTTC.

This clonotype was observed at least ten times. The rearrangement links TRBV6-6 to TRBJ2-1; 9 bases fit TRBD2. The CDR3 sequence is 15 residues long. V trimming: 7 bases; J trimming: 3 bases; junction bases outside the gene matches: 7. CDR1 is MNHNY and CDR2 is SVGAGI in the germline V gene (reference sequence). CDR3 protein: CASKTTSGYYNEQFF. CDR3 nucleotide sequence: TGTGCCAGCAAAACGACTAGCGGCTACTACAATGAGCAGTTCTTC.

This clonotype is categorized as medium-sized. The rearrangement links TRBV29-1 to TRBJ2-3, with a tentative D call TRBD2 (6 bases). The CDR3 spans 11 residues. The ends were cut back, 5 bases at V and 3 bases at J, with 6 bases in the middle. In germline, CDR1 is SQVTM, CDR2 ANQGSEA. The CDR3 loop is CSVRGTDTQYF. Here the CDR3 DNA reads TGCAGCGTTCGGGGGACAGATACGCAGTATTTT.

CDR3 in amino acids: CASSLDGGVYEQYF. DNA of the CDR3: TGTGCCAGCAGTCTCGACGGAGGGGTGTACGAGCAGTACTTC. The chain couples TRBV12-3 or TRBV12-4 to TRBJ2-7; D may be TRBD2 (6 bases). The CDR3 runs 14 residues. V was shortened by 5 bases and J by 4 bases, with 15 bases between the two germline ends.

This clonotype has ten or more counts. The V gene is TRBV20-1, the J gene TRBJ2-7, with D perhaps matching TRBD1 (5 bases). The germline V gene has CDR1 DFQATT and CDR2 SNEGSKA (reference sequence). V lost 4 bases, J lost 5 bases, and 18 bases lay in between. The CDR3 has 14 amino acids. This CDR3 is CSAIRRQGADEQYF. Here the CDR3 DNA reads TGCAGTGCTATAAGACGCCAAGGGGCCGACGAGCAGTACTTC.

In DNA form, the CDR3 reads TGTGCCAGCAGCTTAGCCCGGAGCAGGTCCCAAAATACGCAGTATTTT. It is translated as CASSLARSRSQNTQYF. The chain has TRBV7-8 and TRBJ2-3; D gene uncertain. Germline V gene lookup returns CDR1 SGHVS and CDR2 FQNEAQ. Trimming left V 0 bases short and J 7 bases short, with 17 bases between. The CDR3 sequence is 16 residues long.

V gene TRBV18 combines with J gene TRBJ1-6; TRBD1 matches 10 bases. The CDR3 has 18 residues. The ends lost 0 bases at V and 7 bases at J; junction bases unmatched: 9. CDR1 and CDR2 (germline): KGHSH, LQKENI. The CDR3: CASSPPLRDRGGNSPLHF. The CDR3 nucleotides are TGTGCCAGCTCACCACCGTTGAGGGACAGGGGAGGGAATTCACCCCTCCACTTT. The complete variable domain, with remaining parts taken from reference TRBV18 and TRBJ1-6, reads NAGVMQNPRHLVRRRGQEARLRCSPMKGHSHVYWYRQLPEEGLKFMVYLQKENIIDESGMPKERFSAEFPKEGPSILRIQQVVRGDSAAYFCASSPPLRDRGGNSPLHFGNGTRLTVT.

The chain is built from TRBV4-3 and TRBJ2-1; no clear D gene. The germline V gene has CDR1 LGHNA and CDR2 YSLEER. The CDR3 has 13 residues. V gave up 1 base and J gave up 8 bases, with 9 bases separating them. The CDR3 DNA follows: TGCGCCAGCAGCCAAGTCCTGTCGGATGAGCAGTTCTTC. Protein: CASSQVLSDEQFF.

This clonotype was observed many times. This chain's CDR3 is CASSHPGFPPSGYTF. In nucleotides, the CDR3 is TGCGCCAGCAGCCACCCGGGTTTCCCGCCAAGCGGCTACACCTTC. The rearrangement uses TRBV5-1 and TRBJ1-2; D is undetermined. The germline V gene has CDR1 SGHRS and CDR2 YFSETQ. V gave up 4 bases and J gave up 8 bases, with 21 bases separating them. The CDR3 totals 15 residues.

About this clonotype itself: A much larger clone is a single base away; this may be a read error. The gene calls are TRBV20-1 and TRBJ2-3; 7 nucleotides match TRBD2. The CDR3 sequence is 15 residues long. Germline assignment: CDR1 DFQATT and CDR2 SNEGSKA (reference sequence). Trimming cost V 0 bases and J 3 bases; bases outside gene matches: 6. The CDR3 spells CSARDPAGRTDTQYF. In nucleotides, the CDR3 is TGCAGTGCTAGAGATCCAGCGGGGAGGACAGATACGCAGTATTTT.

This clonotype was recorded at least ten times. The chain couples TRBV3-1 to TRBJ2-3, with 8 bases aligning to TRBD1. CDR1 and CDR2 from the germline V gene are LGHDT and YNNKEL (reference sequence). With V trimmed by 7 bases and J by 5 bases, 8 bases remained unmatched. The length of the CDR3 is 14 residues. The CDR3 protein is CASTSDRVLDTQYF. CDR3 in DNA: TGTGCCAGCACCTCGGACAGGGTTTTAGATACGCAGTATTTT.

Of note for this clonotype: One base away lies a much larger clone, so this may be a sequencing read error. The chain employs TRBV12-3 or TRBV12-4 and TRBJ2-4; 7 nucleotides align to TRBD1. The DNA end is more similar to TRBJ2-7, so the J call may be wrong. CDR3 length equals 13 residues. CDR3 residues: CASSRDSGSEQYF. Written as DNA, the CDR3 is TGTGCCAGCAGCCGGGACAGCGGCAGCGAGCAGTACTTC.

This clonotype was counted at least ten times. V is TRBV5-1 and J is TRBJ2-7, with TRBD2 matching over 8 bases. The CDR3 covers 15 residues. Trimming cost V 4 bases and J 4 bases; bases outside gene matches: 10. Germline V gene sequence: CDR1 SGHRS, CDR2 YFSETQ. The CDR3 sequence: CASSPDSGGSYEQYF. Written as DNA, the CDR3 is TGCGCCAGCAGCCCCGATTCGGGGGGGTCATACGAGCAGTACTTC.